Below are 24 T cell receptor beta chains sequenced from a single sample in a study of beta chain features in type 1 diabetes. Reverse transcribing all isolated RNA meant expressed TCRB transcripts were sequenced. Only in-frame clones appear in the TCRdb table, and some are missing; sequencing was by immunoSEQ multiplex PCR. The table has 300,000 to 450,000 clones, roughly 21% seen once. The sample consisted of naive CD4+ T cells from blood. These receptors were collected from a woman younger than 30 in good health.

The CDR3 spells CASSLQAGGQETQYF. In nucleotides, the CDR3 is TGCGCCAGCAGCTTGCAAGCGGGGGGCCAAGAGACCCAGTACTTC. This rearrangement joins TRBV5-1 to TRBJ2-5, with 9 bases fitting TRBD2. The CDR3 runs 15 residues. Looked up from germline, CDR1 is SGHRS and CDR2 is YFSETQ. V shed 1 base, J shed 1 base, and the junction held 2 bases outside the gene matches.

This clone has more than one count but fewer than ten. The CDR3 nucleotides read TGCGCCAGCAGCCATACACTAGCGGGTCAAGAGACCCAGTACTTC. Translation gives CASSHTLAGQETQYF. The gene calls are TRBV4-1 and TRBJ2-5; 9 nucleotides match TRBD2. The V gene end was trimmed by 3 bases and the J gene end by 2 bases; junction bases not matched to a gene: 4. This CDR3 is built from 15 residues. Germline CDR1 is MGHRA and CDR2 is YSYEKL.

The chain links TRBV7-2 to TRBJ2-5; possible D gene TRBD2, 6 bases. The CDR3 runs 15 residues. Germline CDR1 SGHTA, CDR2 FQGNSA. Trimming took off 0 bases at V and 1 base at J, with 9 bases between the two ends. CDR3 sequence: CASSLALGGQETQYF. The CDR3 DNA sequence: TGTGCCAGCAGCTTAGCATTGGGGGGCCAAGAGACCCAGTACTTC.

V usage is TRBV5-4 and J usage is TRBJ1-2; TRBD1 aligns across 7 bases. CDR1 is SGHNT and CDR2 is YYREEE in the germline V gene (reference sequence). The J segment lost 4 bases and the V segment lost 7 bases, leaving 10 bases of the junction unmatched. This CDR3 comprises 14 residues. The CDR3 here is CASHETGKGYGYTF. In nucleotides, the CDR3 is TGTGCCAGCCATGAGACAGGGAAGGGCTATGGCTACACCTTC.

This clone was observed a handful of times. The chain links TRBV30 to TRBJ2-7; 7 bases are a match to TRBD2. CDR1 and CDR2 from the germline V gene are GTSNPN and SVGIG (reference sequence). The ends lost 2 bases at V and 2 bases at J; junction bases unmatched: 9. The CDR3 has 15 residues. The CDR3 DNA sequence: TGTGCCTGGAGTTCTCCCTCCGGGGGGACCTACGAGCAGTACTTC. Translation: CAWSSPSGGTYEQYF.

The CDR3 loop is CASSQQGRYEQYF. In DNA, the CDR3 is TGTGCCAGCAGTCAACAGGGGCGCTACGAGCAGTACTTC. The chain combines TRBV7-9 with TRBJ2-7, with 7 bases matching TRBD1. Trimming at V came to 6 bases and at J to 3 bases, leaving 5 bases not matched to a gene. This CDR3 spans 13 amino acids. The germline gives CDR1 SEHNR, CDR2 FQNEAQ (reference sequence).

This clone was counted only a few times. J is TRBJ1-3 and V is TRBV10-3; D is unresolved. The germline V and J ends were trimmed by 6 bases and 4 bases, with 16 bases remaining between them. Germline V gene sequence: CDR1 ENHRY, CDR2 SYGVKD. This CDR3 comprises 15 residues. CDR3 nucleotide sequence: TGTGCCATCAGCGAGATTTCTTCGGGGGGAAACACCATATATTTT. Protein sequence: CAISEISSGGNTIYF.

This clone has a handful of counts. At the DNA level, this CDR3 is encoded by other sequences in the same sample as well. This CDR3 is CASSQDRGVYGYTF. The CDR3 DNA is TGCGCCAGCAGCCAAGACAGGGGCGTCTATGGCTACACCTTC. The V call is TRBV4-1, the J call TRBJ1-2, with D maybe TRBD1 (6 bases). The CDR3 sequence is 14 residues long. V was shortened by 0 bases and J by 4 bases, with 9 bases between the two germline ends. The germline V gene has CDR1 MGHRA and CDR2 YSYEKL.

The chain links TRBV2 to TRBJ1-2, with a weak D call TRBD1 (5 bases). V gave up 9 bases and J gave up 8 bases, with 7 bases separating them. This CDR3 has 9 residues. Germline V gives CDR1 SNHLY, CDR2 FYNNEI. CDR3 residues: CARQGGYTF. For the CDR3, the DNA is TGTGCCAGGCAGGGCGGCTACACCTTC.

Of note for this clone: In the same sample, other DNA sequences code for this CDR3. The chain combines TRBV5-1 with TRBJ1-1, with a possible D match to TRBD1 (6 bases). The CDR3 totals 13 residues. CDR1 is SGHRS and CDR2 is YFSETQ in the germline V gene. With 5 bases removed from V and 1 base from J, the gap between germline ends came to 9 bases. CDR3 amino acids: CASSGQPNTEAFF. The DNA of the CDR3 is TGCGCCAGCAGTGGACAGCCGAACACTGAAGCTTTCTTT. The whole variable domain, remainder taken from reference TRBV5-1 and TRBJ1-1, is KAGVTQTPRYLIKTRGQQVTLSCSPISGHRSVSWYQQTPGQGLQFLFEYFSETQRNKGNFPGRFSGRQFSNSRSEMNVSTLELGDSALYLCASSGQPNTEAFFGQGTRLTVV.

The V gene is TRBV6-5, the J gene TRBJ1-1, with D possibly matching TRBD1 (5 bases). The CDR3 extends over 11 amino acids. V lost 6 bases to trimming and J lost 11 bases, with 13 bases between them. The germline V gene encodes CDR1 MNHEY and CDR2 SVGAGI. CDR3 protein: CASRGWNRAFF. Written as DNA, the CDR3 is TGTGCCAGCAGGGGCTGGAACAGGGCTTTCTTT.

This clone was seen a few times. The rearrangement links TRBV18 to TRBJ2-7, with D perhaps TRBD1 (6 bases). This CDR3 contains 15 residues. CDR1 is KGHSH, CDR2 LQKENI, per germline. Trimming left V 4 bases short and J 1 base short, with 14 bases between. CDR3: CASSLLGQGSYEQYF. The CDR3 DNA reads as TGTGCCAGCTCACTTTTAGGGCAGGGGTCCTACGAGCAGTACTTC.

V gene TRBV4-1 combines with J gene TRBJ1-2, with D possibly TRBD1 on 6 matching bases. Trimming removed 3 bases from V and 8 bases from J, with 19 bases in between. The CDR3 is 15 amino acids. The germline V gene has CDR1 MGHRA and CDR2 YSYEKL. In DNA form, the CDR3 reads TGCGCCAGCAGCCAGGCTCCGGGGGGGACAAGCGGCTACACCTTC. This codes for CASSQAPGGTSGYTF.

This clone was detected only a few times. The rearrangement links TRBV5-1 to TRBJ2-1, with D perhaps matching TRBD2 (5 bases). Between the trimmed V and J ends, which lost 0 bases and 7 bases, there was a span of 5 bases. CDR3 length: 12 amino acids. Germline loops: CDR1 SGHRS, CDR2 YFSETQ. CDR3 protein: CASSLGGNEQFF. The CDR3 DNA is TGCGCCAGCAGCTTGGGAGGGAATGAGCAGTTCTTC.

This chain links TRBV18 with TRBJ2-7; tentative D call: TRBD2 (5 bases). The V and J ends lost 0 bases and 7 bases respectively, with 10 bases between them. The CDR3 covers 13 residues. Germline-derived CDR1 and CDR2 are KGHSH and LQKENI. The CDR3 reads CASSPPSSGEQYF. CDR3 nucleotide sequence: TGTGCCAGCTCACCACCCAGTTCGGGGGAGCAGTACTTC.

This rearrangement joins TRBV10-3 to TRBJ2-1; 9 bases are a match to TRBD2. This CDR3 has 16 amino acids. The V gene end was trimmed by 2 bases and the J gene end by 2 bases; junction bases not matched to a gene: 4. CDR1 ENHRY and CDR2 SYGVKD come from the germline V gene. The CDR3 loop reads CAISETAGGAYNEQFF. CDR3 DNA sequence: TGTGCCATCAGTGAGACCGCGGGAGGGGCCTACAATGAGCAGTTCTTC.

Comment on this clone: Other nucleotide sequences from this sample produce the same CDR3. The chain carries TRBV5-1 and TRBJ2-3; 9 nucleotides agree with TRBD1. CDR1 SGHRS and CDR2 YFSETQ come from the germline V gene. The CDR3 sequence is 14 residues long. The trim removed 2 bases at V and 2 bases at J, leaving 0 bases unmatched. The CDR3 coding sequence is TGCGCCAGCAGCTTACAGGGGGCCACAGATACGCAGTATTTT. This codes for CASSLQGATDTQYF. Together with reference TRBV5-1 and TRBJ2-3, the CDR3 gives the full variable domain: KAGVTQTPRYLIKTRGQQVTLSCSPISGHRSVSWYQQTPGQGLQFLFEYFSETQRNKGNFPGRFSGRQFSNSRSEMNVSTLELGDSALYLCASSLQGATDTQYFGPGTRLTVL.

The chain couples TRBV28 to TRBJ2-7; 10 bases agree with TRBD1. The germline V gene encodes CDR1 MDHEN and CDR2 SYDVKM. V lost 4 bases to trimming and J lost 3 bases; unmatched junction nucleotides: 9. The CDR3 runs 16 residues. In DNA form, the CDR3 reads TGTGCCAGCAGTTCATCTCCGGGACAGGGGAGCTACGAGCAGTACTTC. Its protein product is CASSSSPGQGSYEQYF.

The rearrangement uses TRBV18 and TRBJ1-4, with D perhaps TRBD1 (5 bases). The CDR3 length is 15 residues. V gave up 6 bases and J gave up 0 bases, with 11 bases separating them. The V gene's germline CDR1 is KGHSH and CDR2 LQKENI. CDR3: CASSPGPPTNEKLFF. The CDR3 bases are TGTGCCAGCTCCCCAGGGCCGCCAACTAATGAAAAACTGTTTTTT.

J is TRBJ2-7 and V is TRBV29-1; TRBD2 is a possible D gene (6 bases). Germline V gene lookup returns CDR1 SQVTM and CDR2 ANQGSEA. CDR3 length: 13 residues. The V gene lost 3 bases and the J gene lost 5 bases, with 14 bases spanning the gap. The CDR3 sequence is CSVERGSRDEQYF. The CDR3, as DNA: TGCAGCGTTGAGCGGGGTTCACGGGACGAGCAGTACTTC.

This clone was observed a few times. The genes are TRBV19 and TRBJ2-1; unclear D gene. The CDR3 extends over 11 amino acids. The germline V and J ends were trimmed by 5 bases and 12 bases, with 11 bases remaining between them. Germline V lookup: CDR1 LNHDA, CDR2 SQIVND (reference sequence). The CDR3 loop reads CASSARSGQFF. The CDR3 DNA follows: TGTGCCAGTAGTGCACGGTCGGGGCAGTTCTTC.

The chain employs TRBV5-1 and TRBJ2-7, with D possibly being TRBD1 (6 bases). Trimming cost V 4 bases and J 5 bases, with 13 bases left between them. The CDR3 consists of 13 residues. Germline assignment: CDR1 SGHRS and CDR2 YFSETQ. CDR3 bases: TGCGCCAGCAGCGGGGACACCCACAACGAGCAGTACTTC. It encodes CASSGDTHNEQYF.

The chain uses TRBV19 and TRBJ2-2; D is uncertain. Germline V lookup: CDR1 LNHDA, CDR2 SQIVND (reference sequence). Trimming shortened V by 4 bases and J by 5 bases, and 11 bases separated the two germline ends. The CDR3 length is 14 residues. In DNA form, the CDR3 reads TGTGCCAGTAGTACAGGAAAGGTTACCGGGGAGCTGTTTTTT. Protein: CASSTGKVTGELFF.

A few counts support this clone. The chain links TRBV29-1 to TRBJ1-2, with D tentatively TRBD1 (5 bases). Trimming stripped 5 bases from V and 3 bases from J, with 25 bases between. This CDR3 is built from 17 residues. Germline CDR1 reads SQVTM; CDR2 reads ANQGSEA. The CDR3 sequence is CSVPAATVTSVDYGYTF. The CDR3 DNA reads TGCAGCGTTCCCGCGGCGACAGTTACATCGGTGGACTATGGCTACACCTTC.